This TCR beta chain was captured by sequencing in a study of T cell responses to AZD1222 COVID-19 vaccine. V was clipped by 8 bases and J by 8 bases, with 16 bases between them. Germline V gene data show CDR1 as MNHEY and CDR2 as SMNVEV (reference sequence). The CDR3 covers 13 residues. The method was immunoSEQ multiplex PCR; TCRdb's version includes in-frame clones alone and lacks a portion of them. This repertoire shows 120,000 to 150,000 clones, more than 75% found once; its top ten account for more than 3%. The rearrangement joins TRBV27 to TRBJ2-1, with D hard to call. The source material was peripheral blood, sampled 28 days after the second AZD1222 dose. This TCR was recovered from an adult who received the AZD1222 COVID-19 vaccine. The DNA for the CDR3 is TGTGCCAGCTCATCGCGCCCCAGAGATGAGCAGTTCTTC. Its translation is CASSSRPRDEQFF.